This T cell receptor beta chain came from a study of blood T cell repertoires in COVID-19. Study as a whole: Samples representing acute and convalescent COVID-19 were sourced from the United States, Italy and Spain. Sources were T cells, B-cell-depleted T cells, or PBMCs; the material itself was cDNA or gDNA.

During active infection, Seattle patients enrolled and were then monitored through disease. Original methodology: Amplification of reference gene primers was used by the study to estimate nucleated cell counts. The assay was immunoSEQ multiplex PCR, and TCRdb's table has in-frame clones only and misses some. D and trimming were read from the DNA, whereas the V and J calls and clone size are those reported in that table. The data contain 55,000 to 70,000 clones, roughly 85% of them singletons. The CDR3 has 16 amino acids. V lost 0 bases to trimming and J lost 1 base, with 13 bases between them. Germline CDR1 is SGHRS and CDR2 is YFSETQ.

This clonotype was sampled from a woman aged 45-65 years with COVID-19, enrolled during active disease. Sequenced: peripheral blood. V is TRBV5-1 and J is TRBJ2-5, with a weak D call TRBD2 (5 bases). The CDR3 DNA reads TGCGCCAGCAGCTTGGTAGGAGCGGCATCCCAAGAGACCCAGTACTTC. Protein product: CASSLVGAASQETQYF.